This is a list of T cell receptor beta chains from one sample in a study of T cell responses to AZD1222 COVID-19 vaccine. Clones were read by immunoSEQ multiplex PCR, and TCRdb kept only the in-frame ones, dropping some. The sample gives roughly 150,000 clones, roughly nine tenths of which show up once; around 1% is in the top ten. The specimen was peripheral blood, collected 28 days after the second AZD1222 dose. These receptors came from an adult who received the AZD1222 COVID-19 vaccine. Each CDR3 is given with its conserved first and last residue. D genes are given only for firm matches. For some rows the clone size is stated as once, few or many, or as a class when expanded; others skip it.

j_call clone_size d_call v_call cdr3_aa cdr3_nt
TRBJ2-7 few TRBD1 TRBV4-1 CASSWPGQGYEQYF TGCGCCAGCAGCTGGCCGGGACAGGGTTACGAGCAGTACTTC
TRBJ1-4 NA TRBD1 TRBV4-2 CASSQSTGGNEKLFF TGTGCCAGCAGCCAATCTACAGGGGGTAATGAAAAACTGTTTTTT
TRBJ1-1 NA NA TRBV5-6 CATAARGALWTEAFF TGTGCCACCGCGGCCAGAGGGGCGTTGTGGACTGAAGCTTTCTTT
TRBJ1-5 NA TRBD1 TRBV4-2 CASSQESSTGGGQPQHF TGTGCCAGCAGCCAAGAGTCCTCGACAGGGGGCGGGCAGCCCCAGCATTTT
TRBJ2-3 NA TRBD2 TRBV4-3 CASSSLAGGTDTQYF TGCGCCAGCAGCTCACTAGCGGGGGGGACAGATACGCAGTATTTT
TRBJ2-3 NA TRBD2 TRBV7-9 CASSPTAAGGFTDTQYF TGTGCCAGCAGCCCAACTGCAGCGGGGGGGTTCACAGATACGCAGTATTTT
TRBJ2-7 few TRBD1 TRBV7-9 CASSFQGELTYEQYF TGTGCCAGCAGCTTCCAGGGGGAGCTAACTTACGAGCAGTACTTC
TRBJ2-7 NA TRBD1 TRBV6-5 CASSDPRGQSYEQYF TGTGCCAGCAGCGATCCAAGGGGACAGTCCTACGAGCAGTACTTC
TRBJ1-2 NA TRBD1 TRBV6-5 CASSYSQGALYGYTF TGTGCCAGCAGTTACTCACAGGGGGCCCTCTATGGCTACACCTTC
TRBJ1-2 NA TRBD1 TRBV19 CASSIGTGPGYTF TGTGCCAGTAGTATAGGGACAGGGCCTGGCTACACCTTC